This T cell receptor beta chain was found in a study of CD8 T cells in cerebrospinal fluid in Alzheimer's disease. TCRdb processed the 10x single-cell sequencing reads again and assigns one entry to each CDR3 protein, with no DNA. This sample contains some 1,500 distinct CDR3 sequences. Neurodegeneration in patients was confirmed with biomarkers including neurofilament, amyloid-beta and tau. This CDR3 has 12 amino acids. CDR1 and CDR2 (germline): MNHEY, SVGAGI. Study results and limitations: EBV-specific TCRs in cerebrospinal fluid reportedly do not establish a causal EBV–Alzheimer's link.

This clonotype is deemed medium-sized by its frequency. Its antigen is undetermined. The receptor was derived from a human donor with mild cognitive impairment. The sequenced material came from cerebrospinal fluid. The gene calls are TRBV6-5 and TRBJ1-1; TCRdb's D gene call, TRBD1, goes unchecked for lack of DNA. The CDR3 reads CASSIPGSEAFF.